These 16 T cell receptor beta chains originate from one sample sequenced in a study of blood T cell repertoires in COVID-19. TCRdb keeps only in-frame clones here, not all; method: immunoSEQ multiplex PCR. The profile shows about 74,000 clones, around four fifths of them singletons. Specimen: peripheral blood. These receptor sequences come from a man aged 65-85 years with acute or convalescent COVID-19.

J is TRBJ2-6 and V is TRBV6-1, with D unclear. V was clipped by 1 base and J by 0 bases, with 13 bases between them. Germline V gene data show CDR1 as MNHNS and CDR2 as SASEGT. The CDR3 sequence is 18 residues long. CDR3: CASSEEILLSSGANVLTF. CDR3 DNA sequence: TGTGCCAGCAGTGAAGAGATACTCTTGAGCTCTGGGGCCAACGTCCTGACTTTC.

The genes are TRBV11-2 and TRBJ2-2; 9 bases align to TRBD1. This CDR3 comprises 15 residues. V dropped 3 bases and J dropped 7; count of bases not matched to a gene: 6. Germline-derived CDR1 and CDR2 are SGHAT and FQNNGV. The CDR3 loop reads CASSFGTGGGGELFF. The DNA for the CDR3 is TGTGCCAGCAGCTTTGGTACAGGGGGCGGCGGGGAGCTGTTTTTT. Full variable domain (outside the CDR3, taken from reference TRBV11-2 and TRBJ2-2): EAGVAQSPRYKIIEKRQSVAFWCNPISGHATLYWYQQILGQGPKLLIQFQNNGVVDDSQLPKDRFSAERLKGVDSTLKIQPAKLEDSAVYLCASSFGTGGGGELFFGEGSRLTVL.

The rearrangement links TRBV12-3 or TRBV12-4 to TRBJ2-2; no reliable D call. The germline V and J ends were trimmed by 5 bases and 4 bases, with 8 bases remaining between them. The CDR3 runs 13 residues. The CDR3 DNA is TGTGCCAGCAGTGCGCAACGCACCGGGGAGCTGTTTTTT. Translation gives CASSAQRTGELFF.

The chain joins TRBV5-1 to TRBJ2-3; 13 bases line up with TRBD2. CDR3 length: 18 residues. Germline loops: CDR1 SGHRS, CDR2 YFSETQ. The V gene end was trimmed by 3 bases and the J gene end by 0 bases; junction bases not matched to a gene: 7. CDR3 sequence reads: CASSYRGTSGASTDTQYF. In DNA form, the CDR3 reads TGCGCCAGCAGCTACAGGGGGACTAGCGGGGCTAGCACAGATACGCAGTATTTT.

The chain uses TRBV5-1 and TRBJ2-7, with D maybe TRBD2 (6 bases). Trimming removed 4 bases from V and 7 bases from J, with 21 bases in between. CDR1 is SGHRS and CDR2 is YFSETQ in the germline V gene. The CDR3 has 15 residues. This CDR3 reads CASSIGSGAAGEQYF. The CDR3 DNA reads as TGCGCCAGCAGCATAGGTAGTGGCGCTGCGGGAGAGCAGTACTTC.

This clone has just a few counts. This chain connects TRBV2 to TRBJ1-3; the D is unclear. Trimming cost V 6 bases and J 0 bases, with 9 bases left between them. Germline values: CDR1 SNHLY, CDR2 FYNNEI. The CDR3 is 14 amino acids. The CDR3 spells CASREGLSGNTIYF. CDR3 coding DNA: TGTGCCAGCAGAGAGGGCCTCTCTGGAAACACCATATATTTT.

The rearrangement joins TRBV19 to TRBJ1-2, with 9 bases matching TRBD1. The CDR3 consists of 16 residues. V gave up 3 bases and J gave up 8 bases; unmatched junction bases: 13. The V gene's germline CDR1 is LNHDA and CDR2 SQIVND (reference sequence). This CDR3 reads CASSITGTGSNLGYTF. The CDR3 nucleotides read TGTGCCAGTAGTATCACCGGGACAGGGTCAAATTTAGGCTACACCTTC.

The chain links TRBV7-6 to TRBJ1-5; D may be TRBD1 (6 bases). Germline V gene data show CDR1 as SGHVS and CDR2 as FNYEAQ. V was shortened by 5 bases and J by 4 bases, with 12 bases between the two germline ends. This CDR3 is 14 amino acids long. The CDR3 coding sequence is TGTGCCAGCAGCAAAGAAACAGGGAATCAGCCCCAGCATTTT. As protein: CASSKETGNQPQHF.

The chain recombines TRBV5-5 with TRBJ2-7, with 10 positions matching TRBD2. The CDR3 runs 16 residues. V was pared by 4 bases and J by 0 bases, with 7 bases of the junction left unmatched. In germline, CDR1 is SGHKS, CDR2 YYEKEE (reference sequence). DNA for the CDR3: TGTGCCAGCAGCCCCCGGACTAGCGGCTACTCCTACGAGCAGTACTTC. Translation gives CASSPRTSGYSYEQYF.

This clone has a handful of counts. The rearrangement links TRBV4-2 to TRBJ2-7; a possible D gene is TRBD2 (5 bases). CDR1 is LGHNA and CDR2 is YNFKEQ in the germline V gene. The V gene lost 4 bases and the J gene lost 3 bases, with 16 bases spanning the gap. The CDR3 runs to 15 residues. In nucleotides, the CDR3 is TGTGCCAGCAGCCCCCACGCGAGCGGAGACTACGAGCAGTACTTC. Translation: CASSPHASGDYEQYF.

V usage is TRBV6-4 and J usage is TRBJ2-1, with D perhaps matching TRBD1 (6 bases). The V gene lost 6 bases and the J gene lost 9 bases, with 15 bases spanning the gap. This CDR3 is 13 amino acids long. CDR1 and CDR2 (germline): MRHNA, SNTAGT. The CDR3 is CASSEGRGAEQFF. The CDR3 coding sequence is TGTGCCAGCAGCGAGGGCAGGGGTGCTGAGCAGTTCTTC.

About this clone: Other nucleotide sequences in the sample specify the same CDR3. The chain links TRBV29-1 to TRBJ1-2, with TRBD1 matching 7 bases. Germline V gives CDR1 SQVTM, CDR2 ANQGSEA. V was pared by 6 bases and J by 2 bases, with 3 bases of the junction left unmatched. This CDR3 has 12 residues. The CDR3 spells CSVVGGNYGYTF. The CDR3 region has the DNA TGCAGCGTAGTAGGGGGCAACTATGGCTACACCTTC.

The chain couples TRBV7-9 to TRBJ1-3, with D hard to call. The CDR3 is 12 residues long. CDR1 and CDR2 (germline): SEHNR, FQNEAQ (reference sequence). The ends were cut back, 5 bases at V and 4 bases at J, with 6 bases in the middle. The CDR3 coding sequence is TGTGCCAGCAGCCCTGCGGGAAACACCATATATTTT. This gives the protein CASSPAGNTIYF.

The sample holds one count of this clone. The rearrangement uses TRBV28 and TRBJ2-5; 9 bases fit TRBD1. J was trimmed by 7 bases and V by 1 base; bases with no gene match: 13. Germline CDR1 MDHEN, CDR2 SYDVKM. The CDR3 is 17 amino acids. CDR3 residues: CASSLFTAQGARGTQYF. For the CDR3, the DNA is TGTGCCAGCAGTTTATTTACGGCACAGGGGGCGAGGGGGACCCAGTACTTC.

The gene calls are TRBV4-3 and TRBJ2-7; 12 nucleotides agree with TRBD1. The V segment lost 4 bases and the J segment 7 bases; nucleotides outside the gene matches: 5. This CDR3 region has 14 residues. Per germline, CDR1 LGHNA and CDR2 YSLEER. CDR3 sequence reads: CASSRGQGAGEQYF. CDR3 coding DNA: TGCGCCAGCAGCCGGGGACAGGGGGCAGGGGAGCAGTACTTC.

The chain links TRBV7-8 to TRBJ2-2, with TRBD1 identical over 7 bases. V was pared by 3 bases and J by 2 bases, with 3 bases of the junction left unmatched. The CDR3 has 15 amino acids. CDR1 is SGHVS, CDR2 FQNEAQ, per germline. The CDR3 coding sequence is TGTGCCAGCAGCTTCCGACAGGGAAACACCGGGGAGCTGTTTTTT. Amino acids: CASSFRQGNTGELFF.